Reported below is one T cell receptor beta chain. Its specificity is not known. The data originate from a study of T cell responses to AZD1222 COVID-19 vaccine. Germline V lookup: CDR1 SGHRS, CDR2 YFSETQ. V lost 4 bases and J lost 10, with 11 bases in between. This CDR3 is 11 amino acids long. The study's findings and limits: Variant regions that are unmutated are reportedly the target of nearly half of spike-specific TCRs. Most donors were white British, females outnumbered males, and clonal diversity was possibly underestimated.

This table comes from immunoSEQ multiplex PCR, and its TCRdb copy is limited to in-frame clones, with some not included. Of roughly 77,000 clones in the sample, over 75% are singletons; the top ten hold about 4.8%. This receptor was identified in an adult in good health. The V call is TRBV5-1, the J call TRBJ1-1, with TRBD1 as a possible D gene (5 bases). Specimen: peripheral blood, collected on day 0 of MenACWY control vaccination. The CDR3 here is CASSNRGTAFF. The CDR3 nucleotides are TGCGCCAGCAGCAACCGAGGGACAGCTTTCTTT.